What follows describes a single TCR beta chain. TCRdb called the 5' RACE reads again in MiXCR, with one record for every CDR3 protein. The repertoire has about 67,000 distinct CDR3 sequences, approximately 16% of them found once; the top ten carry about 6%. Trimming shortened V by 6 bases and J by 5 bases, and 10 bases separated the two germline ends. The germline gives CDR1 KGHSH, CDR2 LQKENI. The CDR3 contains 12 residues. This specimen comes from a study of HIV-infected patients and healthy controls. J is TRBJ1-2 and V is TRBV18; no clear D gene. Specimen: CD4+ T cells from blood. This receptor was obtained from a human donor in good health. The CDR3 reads CASSDTYYGYTF. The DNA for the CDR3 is TGTGCCAGCTCCGACACTTATTATGGCTACACCTTC.